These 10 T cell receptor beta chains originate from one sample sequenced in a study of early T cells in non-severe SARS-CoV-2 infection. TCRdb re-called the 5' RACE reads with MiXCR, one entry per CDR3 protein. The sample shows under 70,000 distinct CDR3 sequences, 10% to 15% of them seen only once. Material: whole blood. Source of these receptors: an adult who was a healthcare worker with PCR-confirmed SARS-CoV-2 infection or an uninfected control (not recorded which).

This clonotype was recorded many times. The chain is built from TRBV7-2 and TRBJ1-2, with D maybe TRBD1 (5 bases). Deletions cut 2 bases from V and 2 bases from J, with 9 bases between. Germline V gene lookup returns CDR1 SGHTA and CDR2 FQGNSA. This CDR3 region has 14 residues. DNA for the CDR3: TGTGCCAGCAGCTTACAGTGGGACAACTATGGCTACACCTTC. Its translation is CASSLQWDNYGYTF. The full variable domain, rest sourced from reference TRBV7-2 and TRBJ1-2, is GAGVSQSPSNKVTEKGKDVELRCDPISGHTALYWYRQSLGQGLEFLIYFQGNSAPDKSGLPSDRFSAERTGGSVSTLTIQRTQQEDSAVYLCASSLQWDNYGYTFGSGTRLTVV.

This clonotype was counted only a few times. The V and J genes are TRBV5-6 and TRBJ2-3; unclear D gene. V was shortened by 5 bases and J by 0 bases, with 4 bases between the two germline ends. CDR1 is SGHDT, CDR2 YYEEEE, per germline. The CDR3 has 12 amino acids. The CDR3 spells CASRGSTDTQYF. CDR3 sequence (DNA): TGTGCCAGCAGGGGGAGCACAGATACGCAGTATTTT.

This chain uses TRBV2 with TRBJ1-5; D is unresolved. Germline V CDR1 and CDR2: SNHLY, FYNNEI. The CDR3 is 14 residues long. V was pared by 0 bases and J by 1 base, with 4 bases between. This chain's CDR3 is CASSEAYSNQPQHF. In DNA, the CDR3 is TGTGCCAGCAGTGAAGCCTACAGCAATCAGCCCCAGCATTTT.

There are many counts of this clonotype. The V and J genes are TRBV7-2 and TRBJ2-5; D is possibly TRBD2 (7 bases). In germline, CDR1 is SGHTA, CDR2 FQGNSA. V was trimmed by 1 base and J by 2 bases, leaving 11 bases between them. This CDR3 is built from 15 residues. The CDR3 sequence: CASSLDGGLQETQYF. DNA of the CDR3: TGTGCCAGCAGCTTAGACGGGGGGCTACAAGAGACCCAGTACTTC.

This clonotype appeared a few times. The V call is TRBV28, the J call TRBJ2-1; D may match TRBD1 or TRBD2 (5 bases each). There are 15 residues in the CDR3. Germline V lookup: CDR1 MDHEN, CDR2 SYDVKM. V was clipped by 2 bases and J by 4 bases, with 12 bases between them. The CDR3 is CASSLRGDLYNEQFF. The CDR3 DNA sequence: TGTGCCAGCAGTTTAAGAGGGGATTTATACAATGAGCAGTTCTTC.

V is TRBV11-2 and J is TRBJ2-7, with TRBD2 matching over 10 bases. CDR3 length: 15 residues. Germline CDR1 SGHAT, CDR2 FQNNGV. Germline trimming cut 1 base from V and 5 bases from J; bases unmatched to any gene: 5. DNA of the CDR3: TGTGCCAGCAGCTTAGCGGCTAGCGGGAGAAACGAGCAGTACTTC. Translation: CASSLAASGRNEQYF.

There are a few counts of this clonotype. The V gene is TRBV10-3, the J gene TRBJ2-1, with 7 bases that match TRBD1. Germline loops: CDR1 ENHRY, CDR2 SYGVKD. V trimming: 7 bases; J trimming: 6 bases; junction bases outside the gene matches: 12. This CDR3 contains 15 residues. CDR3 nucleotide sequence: TGTGCCATCACCCAGGGGGTAAGGGTCGGCAATGAGCAGTTCTTC. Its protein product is CAITQGVRVGNEQFF.

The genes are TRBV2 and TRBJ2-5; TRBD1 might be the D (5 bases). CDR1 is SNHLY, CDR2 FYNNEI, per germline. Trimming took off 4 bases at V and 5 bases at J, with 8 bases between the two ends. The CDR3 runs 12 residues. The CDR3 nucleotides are TGTGCCAGCAGTGCCAGGGTGGAGACCCAGTACTTC. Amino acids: CASSARVETQYF. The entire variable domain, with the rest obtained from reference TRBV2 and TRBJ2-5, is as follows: EPEVTQTPSHQVTQMGQEVILRCVPISNHLYFYWYRQILGQKVEFLVSFYNNEISEKSEIFDDQFSVERPDGSNFTLKIRSTKLEDSAMYFCASSARVETQYFGPGTRLLVL.

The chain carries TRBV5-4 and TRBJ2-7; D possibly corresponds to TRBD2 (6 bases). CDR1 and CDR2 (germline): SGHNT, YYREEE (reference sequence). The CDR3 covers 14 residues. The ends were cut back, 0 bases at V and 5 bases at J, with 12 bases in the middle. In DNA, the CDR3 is TGTGCCAGCAGCTTGGGACTAGATAGGCACGAGCAGTACTTC. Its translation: CASSLGLDRHEQYF.

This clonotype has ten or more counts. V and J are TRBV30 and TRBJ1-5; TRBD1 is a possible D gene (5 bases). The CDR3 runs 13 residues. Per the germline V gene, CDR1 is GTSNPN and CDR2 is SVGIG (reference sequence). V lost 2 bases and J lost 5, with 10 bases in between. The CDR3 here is CAWSSGTDQPQHF. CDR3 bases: TGTGCCTGGAGTTCAGGGACCGATCAGCCCCAGCATTTT.